This TCR beta chain emerged from a study of blood T cell repertoires in COVID-19. Study information: The United States, Italy and Spain provided the acute and convalescent COVID-19 samples. T cells, B-cell-depleted T cells, or PBMCs supplied cDNA or gDNA.

About this clone: Compared with germline, one end of the junction differs, possibly owing to a read error.

In the original analysis: Estimation of nucleated cell counts relied on the amplification of reference gene primers. This table comes from immunoSEQ multiplex PCR, and its TCRdb copy is limited to in-frame clones, with some not included. That table gives V, J and clone size, and the DNA gave D and trimming. The sample shows around 150,000 clones, roughly 90% of them seen only once. The sequence came from a man between 60 and 75 years old with active or convalescent COVID-19. The sample taken for sequencing was peripheral blood.

The CDR3 sequence: CATSRGQGSTGELFF. CDR3 sequence (DNA): TGTGCCACCAGTAGAGGACAGGGGAGCACCGGGGAGCTGTTTTTT. The V and J genes are TRBV28 and TRBJ2-2; 9 nucleotides agree with TRBD1. Germline V lookup: CDR1 MDHEN, CDR2 SYDVKM. The CDR3 spans 15 residues.